This paragraph covers one T cell receptor (beta chain) sequence. The table lists this clonotype with a few counts. This receptor's antigen is unknown. Base qualities were left out, and no much larger clone turns up one base away. All donors were healthy Caucasians. Three unrelated non-twin adults were additionally sequenced: a male aged 18 to 29, a male aged 50 to 60 and a female aged 50 to 60. Using Miltenyi CD45RO+ enrichment and human naive T-cell isolation kits, memory (CD45RO+) and naive T cells were isolated from PBMC. The germline V gene yields LGHNA for CDR1 and YSLEER for CDR2. CDR3 length: 17 amino acids, cysteine to phenylalanine. The kept DNA is CDR3 alone, 51 bases in frame from the first base. At the junction V is shortened by 4 bases and J by 0 bases; bases outside the gene matches: 10. Library preparation was by 5' RACE. TCRdb records Illumina HiSeq 2000 as the sequencer. Template switching added a universal primer binding site, and the final cDNA carried a unique molecular identifier that allowed TCR cDNA molecules to be counted accurately. Specific primers in the conserved constant-segment region were used to synthesize first-strand cDNA for the TCR alpha and beta chains. Each cDNA library was double barcoded, with a SMART-Mk sample barcode plus Illumina barcodes, to control for contamination. TruSeq adapter sequences along with Illumina sample barcodes were introduced in two successive PCR steps. TCR alpha and beta cDNA libraries were sequenced on the Illumina HiSeq platform with custom primers. The paper's data handling went like this. MiGEC was used to process raw reads and extract unique molecular identifiers, and MiXCR was used to find CDR3 positions. For each individual, recombination models were inferred using an EM algorithm with the repgenHMM and IGoR tools. Shared clonotype analysis was performed with the tcR package in R, normalizing sharing by the product of cloneset sizes. Out-of-frame nonproductive sequences were analyzed to study raw recombination free of thymic and clonal selection effects. TCRdb reprocessed the public reads (quality trimming at Q25 with fastp, clone calling with MiXCR) and kept in-frame beta chains. Identical CDR3 proteins give one entry, which carries the most common genes and DNA. The V and J calls come from TCRdb's annotation, not from the publication. This sample holds about 690,000 distinct CDR3 sequences; roughly 6% were observed only once. The ten largest account for about 2% of the sample.

The data are from a study of identical twins listed by TCRdb under 2016. With regard to the full study: To test whether fetal clonotypes persist, the study used deep sequencing on TCR alpha and beta repertoires from monozygotic twins, unrelated adults of various ages, and cord blood. To rule out contamination, the twin experiments were replicated at different times with different library preparation protocols. On the study overall, not on this receptor specifically: Invariant T cells such as MAIT and iNKT could partly confound zero-insertion analyses, though diverse VJ usage argued against this for most clonotypes. Because the same donors could not be followed over many years, the conclusions relied on cross-sectional statistical analysis. In monozygotic twins, out-of-frame TCR alpha sharing was systematically underestimated by recombination models, although the models agreed with sharing between unrelated individuals. Compared with coincidental sharing between unrelated individuals, an excess of low generation-probability sequences was observed among out-of-frame TCR alpha sequences shared between twins. In beta out-of-frame sequences, excess twin sharing was weaker, because having fewer shared sequences lowered the signal-to-noise ratio. Fewer insertions were carried by abundant cord blood beta clonotypes; a weaker similar trend was observed in young adult naive repertoires, while no such trend was observed in memory repertoires.

Sample: naive T cells sorted from blood. The sample's cell subset or site label is to be understood as: cells isolated with a human naive T-cell isolation kit. Recombination linked TRBV4-3 to TRBJ2-7, with TRBD2 identical over 9 junction bases. This sequence was found in a man between 18 and 35 years old in good health. The CDR3 region has the sequence CASSPALASGNSYEQYF. The nucleotides are TGCGCCAGCAGCCCAGCCCTGGCTAGCGGGAACTCCTACGAGCAGTACTTC.